This T cell receptor (beta chain) derives from a study of CD8 T cells in ankylosing spondylitis. Broader study findings: Some motif variants had been reported before (in reactive arthritis synovial fluid and blood). What seemed typical of ankylosing spondylitis blood was a TCR beta motif built from under 10 highly homologous variants. There was reportedly significant enrichment of clones that were disease-linked in matched ankylosing spondylitis synovial fluid.

In this sample, this clonotype turned up a few times. Its antigen is not identified. Quantitative 5'-RACE with molecular barcodes was used to make the TCR beta libraries. TCRdb fed the 5' RACE reads into MiXCR, producing one record per CDR3 protein. The sample has about 540,000 distinct CDR3 sequences, approximately 12% seen once. The junction had 14 bases not matched to a gene; V was cut back by 3 bases and J by 5 bases. The CDR3 sequence is 17 residues long. CDR1 is SGDLS, CDR2 YYNGEE, per germline. Sequenced: blood, either unsorted or a sorted T cell fraction (not recorded which). This TCR derives from a male donor with ankylosing spondylitis. This chain links TRBV9 with TRBJ2-3, with 8 positions matching TRBD1. The CDR3 reads CASSAHSKTGEEDTQYF. As DNA, the CDR3 is TGTGCCAGCAGCGCGCACTCGAAGACAGGGGAGGAAGATACGCAGTATTTT. The complete variable domain, with remaining parts taken from reference TRBV9 and TRBJ2-3, reads DSGVTQTPKHLITATGQRVTLRCSPRSGDLSVYWYQQSLDQGLQFLIQYYNGEERAKGNILERFSAQQFPDLHSELNLSSLELGDSALYFCASSAHSKTGEEDTQYFGPGTRLTVL.